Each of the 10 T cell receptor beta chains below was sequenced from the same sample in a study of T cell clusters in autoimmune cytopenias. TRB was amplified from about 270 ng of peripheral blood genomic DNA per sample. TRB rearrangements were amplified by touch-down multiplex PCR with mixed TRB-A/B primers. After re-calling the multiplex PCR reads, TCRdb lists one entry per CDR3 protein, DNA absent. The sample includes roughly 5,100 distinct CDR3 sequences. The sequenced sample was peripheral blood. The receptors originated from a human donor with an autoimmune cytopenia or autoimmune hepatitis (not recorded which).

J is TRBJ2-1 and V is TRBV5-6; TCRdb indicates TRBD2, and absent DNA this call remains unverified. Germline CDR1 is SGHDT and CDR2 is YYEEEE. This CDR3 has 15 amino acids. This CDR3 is CASSQEGTRIDEQFF. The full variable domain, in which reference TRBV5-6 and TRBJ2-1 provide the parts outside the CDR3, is DAGVTQSPTHLIKTRGQQVTLRCSPKSGHDTVSWYQQALGQGPQFIFQYYEEEERQRGNFPDRFSGHQFPNYSSELNVNALLLGDSALYLCASSQEGTRIDEQFFGPGTRLTVL.

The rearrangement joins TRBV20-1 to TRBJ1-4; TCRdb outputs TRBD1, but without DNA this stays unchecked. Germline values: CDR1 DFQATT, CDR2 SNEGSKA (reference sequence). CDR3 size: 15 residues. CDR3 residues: CSARDRTGLWEKLFF.

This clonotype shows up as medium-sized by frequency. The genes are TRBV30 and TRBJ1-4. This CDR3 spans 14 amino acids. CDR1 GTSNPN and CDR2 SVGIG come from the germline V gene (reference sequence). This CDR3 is CAWNMGGSNEKLFF.

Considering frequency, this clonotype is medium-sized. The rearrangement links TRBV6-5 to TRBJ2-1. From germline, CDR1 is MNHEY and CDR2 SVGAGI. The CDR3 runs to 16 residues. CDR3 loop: CASSSGIFSAYNEQFF.

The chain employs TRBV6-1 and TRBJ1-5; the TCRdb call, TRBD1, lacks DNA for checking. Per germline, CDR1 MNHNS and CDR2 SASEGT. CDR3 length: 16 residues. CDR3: CASYFGGTGDNQPQHF.

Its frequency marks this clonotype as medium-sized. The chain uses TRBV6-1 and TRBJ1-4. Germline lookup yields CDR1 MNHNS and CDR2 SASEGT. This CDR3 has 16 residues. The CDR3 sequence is CASSEDGRRYNEKLFF.

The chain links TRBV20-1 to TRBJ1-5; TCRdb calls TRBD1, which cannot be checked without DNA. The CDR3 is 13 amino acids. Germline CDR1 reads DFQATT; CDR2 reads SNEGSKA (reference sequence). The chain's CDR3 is CSAPGQGGQPQHF.

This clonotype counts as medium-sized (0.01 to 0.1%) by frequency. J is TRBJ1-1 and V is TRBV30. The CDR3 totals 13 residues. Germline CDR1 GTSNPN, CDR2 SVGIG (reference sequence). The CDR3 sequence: CAWSGRGRSEAFF.

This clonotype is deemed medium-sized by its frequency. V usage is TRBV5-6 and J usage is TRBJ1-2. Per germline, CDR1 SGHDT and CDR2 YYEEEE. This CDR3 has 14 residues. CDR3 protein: CASSSVLHLQGYTF.

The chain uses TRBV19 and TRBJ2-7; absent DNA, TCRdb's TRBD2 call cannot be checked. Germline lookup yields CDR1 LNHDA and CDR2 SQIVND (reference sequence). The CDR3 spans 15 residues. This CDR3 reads CASSAQQGGVYEQYF. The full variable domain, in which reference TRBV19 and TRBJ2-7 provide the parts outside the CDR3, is DGGITQSPKYLFRKEGQNVTLSCEQNLNHDAMYWYRQDPGQGLRLIYYSQIVNDFQKGDIAEGYSVSREKKESFPLTVTSAQKNPTAFYLCASSAQQGGVYEQYFGPGTRLTVT.